The entry that follows covers one T cell receptor beta chain sequence. The source of the sample is a study of blood T cell repertoires in COVID-19. This CDR3 contains 12 residues. Germline CDR1 and CDR2: GTSNPN and SVGIG (reference sequence). V was clipped by 7 bases and J by 2 bases, with 12 bases between them. Some clones are missing from TCRdb's copy, which holds only in-frame ones; the method was immunoSEQ multiplex PCR. The table lists 300,000 to 350,000 clones, about nine tenths of them singletons. A Seattle source enrolled patients during active infection and followed them longitudinally. This receptor was obtained from a woman in her 70s with COVID-19, enrolled during active disease. V usage is TRBV30 and J usage is TRBJ2-7; D is possibly TRBD2 (6 bases). The sample was peripheral blood. The CDR3 sequence: CAYAGPAYEQYF. The CDR3 DNA reads as TGTGCCTACGCGGGGCCCGCCTACGAGCAGTACTTC.